One and the same sample provided the 5 T cell receptor beta chains below, sequenced in a study of molecular identifiers for immune sequencing clone quantification. TCRdb recomputed calls from the PCR reads with MiXCR, one row per CDR3 protein. The top ten clones hold about 0.8% of a sample with under 800,000 distinct CDR3 sequences, roughly 27% of them seen once. The sequenced sample consisted of naive CD8+ T cells from blood, with Jurkat cell RNA spiked in. Indicated subset: FACS-sorted CD8+CD4-CCR7+CD45RA+ naive T cells. These receptors originate from a human donor in good health. Some libraries in this study had Jurkat cell RNA spiked in.

This clonotype appeared many times. The rearrangement joins TRBV7-8 to TRBJ2-5; 12 bases are shared with TRBD2. CDR1 SGHVS and CDR2 FQNEAQ come from the germline V gene. Trimming took 3 bases from V and 5 from J; bases not matched to a gene: 4. The CDR3 extends over 15 amino acids. The CDR3 DNA reads TGTGCCAGCAGCTTGCTAGCGGGGGGGCCTGAGACCCAGTACTTC. Translation: CASSLLAGGPETQYF.

This clonotype was counted only a few times. The rearrangement joins TRBV5-6 to TRBJ2-7; no clear D gene. The CDR3 is 14 residues long. V dropped 2 bases and J dropped 7 bases, with 16 bases sitting between them. From germline, CDR1 is SGHDT and CDR2 YYEEEE. The CDR3 loop reads CASSFGTLGLEQYF. The CDR3 DNA follows: TGTGCCAGCAGCTTCGGCACCCTGGGTCTGGAGCAGTACTTC. The full variable domain, in which reference TRBV5-6 and TRBJ2-7 provide the parts outside the CDR3, is DAGVTQSPTHLIKTRGQQVTLRCSPKSGHDTVSWYQQALGQGPQFIFQYYEEEERQRGNFPDRFSGHQFPNYSSELNVNALLLGDSALYLCASSFGTLGLEQYFGPGTRLTVT.

In this sample, this clonotype turned up a few times. The rearrangement links TRBV11-2 to TRBJ2-3, with D possibly matching TRBD2 (6 bases). Germline loops: CDR1 SGHAT, CDR2 FQNNGV. The CDR3 length is 14 residues. Deletions cut 5 bases from V and 1 base from J, with 10 bases between. CDR3 DNA sequence: TGTGCCAGCAGCCCGTGGGAGGGCACAGATACGCAGTATTTT. Translation gives CASSPWEGTDTQYF.

This clonotype has a count of ten or more. For the CDR3, the DNA is TGTGCCAGCAGCCCGGGTCGAGTCTATGGCTACACCTTC. The encoded protein is CASSPGRVYGYTF. The rearrangement uses TRBV12-3 or TRBV12-4 and TRBJ1-2; D is ambiguous. V gave up 6 bases and J gave up 4 bases, with 12 bases separating them. This CDR3 has 13 amino acids.

This clonotype has a handful of counts. This chain connects TRBV2 to TRBJ2-2; no definite D call. Germline V gene data show CDR1 as SNHLY and CDR2 as FYNNEI. With 5 bases removed from V and 5 bases from J, the gap between germline ends came to 15 bases. This CDR3 comprises 15 residues. The DNA for the CDR3 is TGTGCCAGCAGTCCCGGGTCCTTGGCAACCGGGGAGCTGTTTTTT. Its protein product is CASSPGSLATGELFF.